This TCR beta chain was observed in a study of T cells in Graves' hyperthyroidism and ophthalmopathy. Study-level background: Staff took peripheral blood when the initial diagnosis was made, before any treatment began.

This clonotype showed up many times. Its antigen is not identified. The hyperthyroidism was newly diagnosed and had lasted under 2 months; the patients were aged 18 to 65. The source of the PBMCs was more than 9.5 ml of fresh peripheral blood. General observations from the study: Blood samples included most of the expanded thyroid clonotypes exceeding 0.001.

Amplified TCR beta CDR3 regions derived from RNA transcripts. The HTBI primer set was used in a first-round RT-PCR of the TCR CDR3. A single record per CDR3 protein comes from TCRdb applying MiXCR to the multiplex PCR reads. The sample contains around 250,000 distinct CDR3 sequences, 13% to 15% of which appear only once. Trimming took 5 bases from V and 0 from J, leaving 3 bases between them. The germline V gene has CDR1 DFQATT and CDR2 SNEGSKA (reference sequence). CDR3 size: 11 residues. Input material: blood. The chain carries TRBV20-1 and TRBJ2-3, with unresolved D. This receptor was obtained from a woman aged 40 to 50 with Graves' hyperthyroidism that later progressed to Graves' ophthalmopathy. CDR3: CSAFSTDTQYF. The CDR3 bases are TGCAGTGCTTTTAGCACAGATACGCAGTATTTT.